This TCR beta chain came from a study of blood T cell repertoires in COVID-19. In the study's own analysis: Amplifying reference gene primers gave estimates of nucleated cell counts. The data were produced by immunoSEQ multiplex PCR, yet TCRdb's version contains in-frame clones alone and is incomplete. V and J calls and clone size are those listed in that table; D and trimming were worked out from the DNA. Altogether more than 200,000 clones are present, approximately 90% being singletons, with the ten largest covering 2% to 3%. V was clipped by 7 bases and J by 3 bases, with 13 bases between them. The CDR3 is 14 amino acids. The germline CDR1 and CDR2 sequences are LNHDA and SQIVND (reference sequence).

The clonotype originates from a man aged 25 to 45 with COVID-19, enrolled during active disease. Sequences were obtained from peripheral blood. This rearrangement joins TRBV19 to TRBJ1-5, with D possibly matching TRBD1 (6 bases). The CDR3 sequence: CASMYRAINQPQHF. CDR3 DNA sequence: TGTGCCAGTATGTACAGGGCCATCAATCAGCCCCAGCATTTT.